These 15 T cell receptor beta chains were all obtained from the same sample, sequenced in a study of blood T cell repertoires in COVID-19. Assay: immunoSEQ multiplex PCR; the TCRdb copy retains only in-frame clones and omits some. The sample includes 65,000 to 95,000 clones, more than 60% of them seen just once. The sample was peripheral blood. The receptors originated from a human donor in a cohort sampled during active COVID-19.

The chain carries TRBV6-1 and TRBJ2-3; 11 nucleotides line up with TRBD2. Germline values: CDR1 MNHNS, CDR2 SASEGT. The junction had 4 bases not matched to a gene; V was cut back by 3 bases and J by 5 bases. CDR3 length equals 15 residues. CDR3 protein: CASSDSGGDGDTQYF. The DNA of the CDR3 is TGTGCCAGCAGTGATAGCGGGGGGGATGGAGATACGCAGTATTTT.

The rearrangement uses TRBV6-5 and TRBJ2-3; D unclear. V was trimmed by 3 bases and J by 8 bases, leaving 15 bases between them. This CDR3 is 14 amino acids long. Per germline, CDR1 MNHEY and CDR2 SVGAGI. CDR3 in amino acids: CASSYVQGRGTQYF. The CDR3 DNA reads TGTGCCAGCAGTTATGTCCAAGGAAGAGGTACGCAGTATTTT.

This chain links TRBV30 with TRBJ2-1; 7 bases are a match to TRBD1. CDR1 and CDR2 (germline): GTSNPN, SVGIG (reference sequence). Unmatched junction bases numbered 13, after V lost 5 bases and J lost 6 bases. The CDR3 is 15 residues long. Written as DNA, the CDR3 is TGTGCCTGGCGACGGATAGGGGGCGAGGGCAATGAGCAGTTCTTC. Translating it yields CAWRRIGGEGNEQFF.

The chain employs TRBV14 and TRBJ1-2; possibly TRBD1 for D (5 bases). This CDR3 is 14 amino acids long. The germline V gene encodes CDR1 SGHDN and CDR2 FVKESK. Trimming left V 4 bases short and J 0 bases short, with 9 bases between. CDR3: CASSLEGANYGYTF. CDR3 nucleotide sequence: TGTGCCAGCAGCCTAGAAGGGGCTAACTATGGCTACACCTTC.

V gene TRBV5-1 combines with J gene TRBJ2-1, with D possibly TRBD2 on 6 matching bases. The germline gives CDR1 SGHRS, CDR2 YFSETQ. V gave up 1 base and J gave up 15 bases, with 17 bases separating them. This CDR3 contains 13 residues. CDR3 nucleotides: TGCGCCAGCAGCTTGTGGGGCGGGGTGGGCGCGTTCTTC. It translates to CASSLWGGVGAFF.

The V call is TRBV19, the J call TRBJ1-3; tentative D call: TRBD1 (5 bases). This CDR3 region has 14 residues. V lost 2 bases, J lost 4 bases, and 9 bases lay in between. Per the germline V gene, CDR1 is LNHDA and CDR2 is SQIVND (reference sequence). CDR3 nucleotides: TGTGCCAGTAGTATATCGGGGGGAGGAAACACCATATATTTT. Its protein is CASSISGGGNTIYF.

This chain joins TRBV19 and TRBJ2-6; D uncertain. The CDR3 loop spans 15 amino acids. Germline-derived CDR1 and CDR2 are LNHDA and SQIVND (reference sequence). V lost 4 bases, J lost 0 bases, and 7 bases lay in between. This chain's CDR3 is CASSTTDSGANVLTF. The CDR3 region has the DNA TGTGCCAGTAGTACTACAGACTCTGGGGCCAACGTCCTGACTTTC.

The CDR3 bases are TGTGCCAGCGATCCTTCCAATGGACTAACCCAGGTCCAAGAGCAGTACGTC. The encoded protein is CASDPSNGLTQVQEQYV. V is TRBV28 and J is TRBJ2-7; tentatively, D is TRBD2 (6 bases). Looked up from germline, CDR1 is MDHEN and CDR2 is SYDVKM. The CDR3 sequence is 17 residues long. V was shortened by 8 bases and J by 7 bases, with 30 bases between the two germline ends.

The chain has TRBV7-9 and TRBJ2-7; D is possibly TRBD2 (6 bases). CDR3 length: 15 residues. The V end lost 1 base, the J end lost 4 bases, and 14 bases lay between the germline ends. CDR1 and CDR2 from the germline V gene are SEHNR and FQNEAQ (reference sequence). The CDR3 loop is CASSLGTGVHYEQYF. The CDR3 DNA sequence: TGTGCCAGCAGCTTAGGTACGGGGGTGCATTACGAGCAGTACTTC.

Points on this clone: Other DNA sequences in this specimen translate into the identical CDR3. The gene calls are TRBV27 and TRBJ2-1; 8 nucleotides line up with TRBD1. J lost 4 bases, V lost 2 bases, and 1 base had no gene match. Germline assignment: CDR1 MNHEY and CDR2 SMNVEV (reference sequence). CDR3 length equals 14 residues. CDR3 DNA sequence: TGTGCCAGCAGTTTAGGGACAGGATACAATGAGCAGTTCTTC. Protein sequence: CASSLGTGYNEQFF.

This chain uses TRBV28 with TRBJ1-2; a possible D gene is TRBD1 (6 bases). This CDR3 region has 17 residues. Trimming pared 4 bases from V and 0 bases from J, leaving 18 bases between. Germline CDR1 reads MDHEN; CDR2 reads SYDVKM. CDR3 DNA sequence: TGTGCCAGCAGTTCTACTACCAGAGGGACAACTAACTATGGCTACACCTTC. The encoded protein is CASSSTTRGTTNYGYTF.

V is TRBV27 and J is TRBJ2-2, with TRBD2 matching over 12 bases. Germline V gives CDR1 MNHEY, CDR2 SMNVEV (reference sequence). The CDR3 contains 18 residues. Trimming cost V 5 bases and J 2 bases; bases outside gene matches: 9. CDR3 nucleotides: TGTGCCAGCAGTCCATTGCGGACTAGCGGGATCAACACCGGGGAGCTGTTTTTT. It encodes CASSPLRTSGINTGELFF.

V is TRBV5-1 and J is TRBJ1-6; no clear D. Between the trimmed V and J ends, which lost 0 bases and 4 bases, there was a span of 5 bases. The CDR3 has 14 amino acids. Germline lookup yields CDR1 SGHRS and CDR2 YFSETQ. The CDR3 loop is CASSLDSYNSPLHF. The CDR3 coding sequence is TGCGCCAGCAGCTTGGACAGTTATAATTCACCCCTCCACTTT.

This sequence joins TRBV2 and TRBJ1-2; 7 bases are a match to TRBD1. CDR3 length equals 15 residues. V was clipped by 2 bases and J by 0 bases; unmatched bases: 3. Germline V lookup: CDR1 SNHLY, CDR2 FYNNEI. CDR3: CASSELRGPNYGYTF. The CDR3 nucleotides read TGTGCCAGCAGTGAATTGAGGGGGCCTAACTATGGCTACACCTTC.

V and J are TRBV9 and TRBJ1-2; no reliable D call. This CDR3 is 11 amino acids long. Germline CDR1 and CDR2: SGDLS and YYNGEE. Trimming took off 0 bases at V and 6 bases at J, with 3 bases between the two ends. The CDR3 region is CASSVGNGYTF. For the CDR3, the DNA is TGTGCCAGCAGCGTAGGTAATGGCTACACCTTC.